Below are 18 T cell receptor beta chains sequenced from a single sample in a study of blood T cells in healthy people across ages. For the second PCR, which ran for about 6 to 12 cycles, a sample-barcoded 5' primer and a J-beta primer mix were used. TCRdb re-derived calls from the 5' RACE reads in MiXCR, one entry per CDR3 protein. This sample has 910,000 or so distinct CDR3 sequences, with roughly half found just once. Sequencing used blood. The receptor source for this set is an older woman in good health.

This clonotype was detected only a few times. The chain uses TRBV28 and TRBJ2-1; 9 bases are shared with TRBD1. The CDR3 has 15 amino acids. The ends lost 8 bases at V and 4 bases at J; junction bases unmatched: 9. Germline CDR1 MDHEN, CDR2 SYDVKM. CDR3 nucleotide sequence: TGTGCCAGCGCTTCCGGGACAGGGATATACAATGAGCAGTTCTTC. It yields the protein CASASGTGIYNEQFF.

The chain has TRBV29-1 and TRBJ1-5; weak D call: TRBD1 (5 bases). This CDR3 is 12 amino acids long. Germline V gene lookup returns CDR1 SQVTM and CDR2 ANQGSEA. V was clipped by 6 bases and J by 5 bases, with 11 bases between them. DNA for the CDR3: TGCAGCGTCTCGGGGGGGGATCAGCCCCAGCATTTT. This codes for CSVSGGDQPQHF.

The rearrangement uses TRBV28 and TRBJ2-5; 8 bases agree with TRBD1. J gave up 1 base and V 10 bases, and 8 bases lay outside the gene matches. Germline lookup yields CDR1 MDHEN and CDR2 SYDVKM. This CDR3 is 14 amino acids long. The CDR3 coding sequence is TGTGCCACCTTGGACAGGGACGGCCAAGAGACCCAGTACTTC. This gives the protein CATLDRDGQETQYF.

The rearrangement joins TRBV5-1 to TRBJ2-1; 7 bases map to TRBD2. The V and J ends lost 4 bases and 13 bases, in that order; junction bases with no gene match: 23. The CDR3 runs 17 residues. Germline values: CDR1 SGHRS, CDR2 YFSETQ. CDR3 amino acids: CASSRTTSGKRQETQFF. As DNA, the CDR3 is TGCGCCAGCAGCCGGACTACCAGCGGGAAGCGACAAGAGACCCAGTTCTTC.

The chain's CDR3 is CASSDTGRYEQYF. The CDR3 DNA sequence: TGCGCCAGCAGTGACACAGGACGGTACGAGCAGTACTTC. This chain connects TRBV10-2 to TRBJ2-5, with TRBD1 as a possible D gene (5 bases). The J call may be mistaken, given a closer DNA end match to TRBJ2-7. The CDR3 length is 13 residues. The germline gives CDR1 WSHSY, CDR2 SAAADI.

This clonotype was counted a single time. The V and J genes are TRBV29-1 and TRBJ2-5; D might be TRBD1 (6 bases). The CDR3 spans 14 residues. Trimming took off 8 bases at V and 3 bases at J, with 19 bases between the two ends. Germline-derived CDR1 and CDR2 are SQVTM and ANQGSEA. DNA for the CDR3: TGCAGCTTTGCCTACGGCGCAGGGGAAGAGACCCAGTACTTC. This codes for CSFAYGAGEETQYF.

The V gene is TRBV20-1, the J gene TRBJ2-1; 7 bases match TRBD2. The ends lost 0 bases at V and 7 bases at J; junction bases unmatched: 9. CDR3 length: 15 amino acids. Per germline, CDR1 DFQATT and CDR2 SNEGSKA (reference sequence). CDR3: CSARDVAGVGNEQFF. CDR3 DNA: TGCAGTGCTAGAGATGTGGCGGGAGTAGGTAATGAGCAGTTCTTC.

J is TRBJ2-3 and V is TRBV7-3, with D hard to call. The CDR3 sequence is 13 residues long. The V gene lost 1 base and the J gene lost 2 bases, with 4 bases spanning the gap. Looked up from germline, CDR1 is SGHTA and CDR2 is FQGTGA. This CDR3 is CASSLMITDTQYF. CDR3 DNA sequence: TGTGCCAGCAGCTTAATGATCACAGATACGCAGTATTTT.

The chain links TRBV15 to TRBJ1-2; 9 bases are a match to TRBD1. V dropped 3 bases and J dropped 10; count of bases not matched to a gene: 3. Germline V gene data show CDR1 as LNHNV and CDR2 as YYDKDF (reference sequence). This CDR3 is 12 amino acids long. The CDR3 DNA reads as TGTGCCACCAGCAGGGGACAGGGAGCCTACACCTTC. Protein: CATSRGQGAYTF.

This clonotype has at least ten counts. The chain couples TRBV7-2 to TRBJ2-5, with 13 bases that match TRBD2. Germline trimming cut 5 bases from V and 7 bases from J; bases unmatched to any gene: 10. The germline V gene encodes CDR1 SGHTA and CDR2 FQGNSA. The CDR3 spans 16 residues. CDR3 nucleotides: TGTGCCAGCAGCCAAAGGACTAGCGGGAGTGGAGGGACCCAGTACTTC. This encodes CASSQRTSGSGGTQYF.

V gene TRBV29-1 combines with J gene TRBJ2-5; 7 bases map to TRBD2. The CDR3 consists of 14 residues. Germline V gene lookup returns CDR1 SQVTM and CDR2 ANQGSEA. J gave up 4 bases and V 4 bases, and 9 bases lay outside the gene matches. The chain's CDR3 is CSVVSAGLTETQYF. The CDR3 nucleotides read TGCAGCGTTGTTTCAGCGGGACTCACAGAGACCCAGTACTTC. The whole variable domain, filled in from reference TRBV29-1 and TRBJ2-5, reads SAVISQKPSRDICQRGTSLTIQCQVDSQVTMMFWYRQQPGQSLTLIATANQGSEATYESGFVIDKFPISRPNLTFSTLTVSNMSPEDSSIYLCSVVSAGLTETQYFGPGTRLLVL.

The V and J genes are TRBV4-1 and TRBJ2-1; 8 nucleotides agree with TRBD1. J gave up 8 bases and V 8 bases, and 8 bases lay outside the gene matches. The V gene's germline CDR1 is MGHRA and CDR2 YSYEKL. The CDR3 is 13 amino acids. DNA of the CDR3: TGCGCCAGCGGACAGGACAGGGAGTATGAGCAGTTCTTC. Its protein product is CASGQDREYEQFF.

The V gene is TRBV21-1, the J gene TRBJ2-5; the table names TRBD2, a call not compared with the DNA. TRBV21-1 is flagged as a pseudogene. CDR3 length equals 16 residues. CDR3 nucleotide sequence: TGTGCCAGCAGCAAAGGGGGACTAGCGGGAGTTTCTGAGCAGTACTTC. Translated: CASSKGGLAGVSEQYF.

For this clonotype: A read error is possible here, since a much larger clone lies one base away. The rearrangement links TRBV11-2 to TRBJ2-3, with D hard to call. The germline CDR1 and CDR2 sequences are SGHAT and FQNNGV. The germline V and J ends were trimmed by 6 bases and 2 bases, with 3 bases remaining between them. The CDR3 sequence is 11 residues long. CDR3 loop: CASRVTDTQYF. For the CDR3, the DNA is TGTGCCAGCAGGGTCACAGATACGCAGTATTTT.

The gene calls are TRBV7-2 and TRBJ1-1, with D possibly TRBD1 on 6 matching bases. V was trimmed by 5 bases and J by 8 bases, leaving 18 bases between them. The CDR3 totals 14 residues. The germline CDR1 and CDR2 sequences are SGHTA and FQGNSA. CDR3 residues: CASSGRGPDGEAFF. CDR3 in DNA: TGTGCCAGCAGCGGCAGGGGACCCGATGGGGAAGCTTTCTTT.

The chain carries TRBV20-1 and TRBJ1-2; possibly TRBD1 for D (6 bases). Germline V CDR1 and CDR2: DFQATT, SNEGSKA (reference sequence). Trimming took 5 bases from V and 4 from J, leaving 14 bases between them. This CDR3 is 13 amino acids long. CDR3 nucleotides: TGCAGTGCTGATAGGGGGTCAGTCTATGGCTACACCTTC. This gives the protein CSADRGSVYGYTF.

This clonotype has just a few counts. The chain couples TRBV7-9 to TRBJ2-4; 8 positions match TRBD1. CDR1 and CDR2 (germline): SEHNR, FQNEAQ (reference sequence). Trimming at V came to 2 bases and at J to 5 bases, leaving 8 bases not matched to a gene. The CDR3 extends over 16 amino acids. This chain's CDR3 is CASSLMYMDRENIQYF. CDR3 nucleotides: TGTGCCAGCAGCTTAATGTATATGGACAGGGAAAACATTCAGTACTTC.

The chain couples TRBV12-1 to TRBJ2-5; the D call TRBD1 from the table was never checked on the DNA. TRBV12-1 has pseudogene status. This CDR3 has 16 amino acids. In DNA, the CDR3 is TGTGCCAGCAGCCACCACAGGGGTCCGAACAAAGAGACCCAGTACTTC. Encoded protein: CASSHHRGPNKETQYF.